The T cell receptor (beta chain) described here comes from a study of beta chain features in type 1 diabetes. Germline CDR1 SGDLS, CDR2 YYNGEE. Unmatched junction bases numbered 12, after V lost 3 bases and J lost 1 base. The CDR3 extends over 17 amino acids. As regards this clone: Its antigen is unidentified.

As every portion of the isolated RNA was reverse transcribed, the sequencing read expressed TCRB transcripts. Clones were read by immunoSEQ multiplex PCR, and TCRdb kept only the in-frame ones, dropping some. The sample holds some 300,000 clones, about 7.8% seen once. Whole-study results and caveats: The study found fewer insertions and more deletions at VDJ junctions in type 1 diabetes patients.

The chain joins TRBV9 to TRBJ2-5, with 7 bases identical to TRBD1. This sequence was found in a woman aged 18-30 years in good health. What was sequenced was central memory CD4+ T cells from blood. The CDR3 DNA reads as TGTGCCAGCAGCGCGGTACGGGACAGCCAAACCCAAGAGACCCAGTACTTC. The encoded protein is CASSAVRDSQTQETQYF.